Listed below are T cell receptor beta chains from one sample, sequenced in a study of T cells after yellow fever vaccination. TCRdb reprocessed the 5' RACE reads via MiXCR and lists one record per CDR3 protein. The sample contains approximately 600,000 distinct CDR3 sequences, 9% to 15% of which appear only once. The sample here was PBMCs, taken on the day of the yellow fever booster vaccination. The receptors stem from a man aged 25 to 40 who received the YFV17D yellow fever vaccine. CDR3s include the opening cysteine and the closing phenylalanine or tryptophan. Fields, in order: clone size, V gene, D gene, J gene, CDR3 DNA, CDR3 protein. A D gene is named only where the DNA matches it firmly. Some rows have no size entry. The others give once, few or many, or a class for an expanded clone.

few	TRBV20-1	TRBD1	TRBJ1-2	TGCAGTGCGTCAGGGGGGGCTACAAACTATGGCTACACCTTC	CSASGGATNYGYTF
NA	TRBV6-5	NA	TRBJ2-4	TGTGCCAGCGGGTACGCAGGGCTAGCCAAAAACATTCAGTACTTC	CASGYAGLAKNIQYF
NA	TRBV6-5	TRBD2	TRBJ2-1	TGTGCCAGCAGTTACTTATCTAGCGGGAGCAATGAGCAGTTCTTC	CASSYLSSGSNEQFF
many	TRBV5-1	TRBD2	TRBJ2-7	TGTGCCAGCTCACTGGCGGGAGGGACCTACGAGCAGTACTTC	CASSLAGGTYEQYF
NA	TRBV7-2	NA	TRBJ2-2	TGTGCCAGCAGCTTCCTAGGCCAGCGCGGGGAGCTGTTTTTT	CASSFLGQRGELFF
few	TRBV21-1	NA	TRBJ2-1	TGTGCCAGCGACAAGGGGACTAGTGTCCTCAATGAGCAGTTCTTC	CASDKGTSVLNEQFF
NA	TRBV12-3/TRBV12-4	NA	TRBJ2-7	TGTGCCAGCGCCAGGGGCCCGACCTACGAGCAGTACTTC	CASARGPTYEQYF
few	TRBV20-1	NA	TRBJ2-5	TGCAGTGCTAGCCCCGGGGGTCGCTCGAAGACCCAGTACTTC	CSASPGGRSKTQYF
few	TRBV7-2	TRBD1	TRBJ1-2	TGTGCCAGCAGCTCACAGGGGGCGTTAAGCTATGGCTACACCTTC	CASSSQGALSYGYTF
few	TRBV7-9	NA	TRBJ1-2	TGTGCCAGCAGCTTTGGGGACAACCACGGCTACACCTTC	CASSFGDNHGYTF
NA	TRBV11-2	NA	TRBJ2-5	TGTGCCAGCAGCTTAGATACACCCCGTAGGGCATTAGAGACCCAGTACTTC	CASSLDTPRRALETQYF
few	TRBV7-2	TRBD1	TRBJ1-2	TGTGCCACGGGACAGGGGGACTATGGCTACACCTTC	CATGQGDYGYTF
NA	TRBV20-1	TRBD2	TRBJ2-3	TGCAGTGCAATAACTAGCGGGAGCACAGATACGCAGTATTTT	CSAITSGSTDTQYF
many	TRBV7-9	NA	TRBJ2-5	TGTGCCAGCAGCTTAAGGGCAGGAGGGATACAAGAGACCCAGTACTTC	CASSLRAGGIQETQYF
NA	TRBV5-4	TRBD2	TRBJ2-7	TGTGCCAGCAGCCCCGTCCAGGGAGGGAACTACGAGCAGTACTTC	CASSPVQGGNYEQYF
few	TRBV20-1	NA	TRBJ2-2	TGCAGTGCCGAAAACGGAGGCGGGGAGCTGTTTTTT	CSAENGGGELFF
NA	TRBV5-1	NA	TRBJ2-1	TGCGCCAGCAGCTTGGGGTCGAGAAATGAGCAGTTCTTC	CASSLGSRNEQFF
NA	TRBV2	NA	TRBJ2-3	TGTGCCAGCTCTAGAACCCTCACAGATACGCAGTATTTT	CASSRTLTDTQYF
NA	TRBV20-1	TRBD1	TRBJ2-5	TGCAGTGCGGGACAGGGGGCGGAGGAGACCCAGTACTTC	CSAGQGAEETQYF
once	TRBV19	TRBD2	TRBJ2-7	TGTGCCAGTAGTATAGACGGGAGGTCAAACGAGCAGTACTTC	CASSIDGRSNEQYF
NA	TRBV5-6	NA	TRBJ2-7	TGTGCCAGCAGCTTGTTAGGGCGCTACGAGCAGTACTTC	CASSLLGRYEQYF
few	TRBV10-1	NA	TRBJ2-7	TGCGCCAGCAGTGAGGCGGGGACTGTGCCCTACGAGCAGTACTTC	CASSEAGTVPYEQYF
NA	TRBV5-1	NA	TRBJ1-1	TGCGCCAGCAGCGGGGTCTCAAACACTGAAGCTTTCTTT	CASSGVSNTEAFF
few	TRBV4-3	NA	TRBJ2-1	TGCGCCAGCAGCCAAGATCGAGCCAGGGACAATGAGCAGTTCTTC	CASSQDRARDNEQFF
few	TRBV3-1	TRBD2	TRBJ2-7	TGTGCCAGCAGCCAAGTGGGCTCGGGGGACTACTACGAGCAGTACTTC	CASSQVGSGDYYEQYF
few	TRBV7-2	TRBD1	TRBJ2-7	TGTGCCAGCAGCTGGGGGACAGGGGCGTTCGAGCAGTACTTC	CASSWGTGAFEQYF
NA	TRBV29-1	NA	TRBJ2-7	NA	CSVRFGVQYF